The 5 T cell receptor beta chains below come from one sample, sequenced in a study of post-analysis software for immune sequencing data. These receptors have no identified antigens. Study-wide points: About five TRBV segments occurring more often in patients than controls included TRBV5-6, TRBV5-1 and TRBV20-1.

Prepared libraries of TCR beta cDNA carried unique molecular identifiers. TCRdb reprocessed the PCR reads with MiXCR, giving one entry per CDR3 protein. Seen here are 500,000 to 600,000 distinct CDR3 sequences, 44% observed once, and the top ten hold 1.5% to 2%. The sequenced sample consisted of blood. All receptors come from a girl between 10 and 17 years old with multiple sclerosis.

The genes are TRBV29-1 and TRBJ2-3; a possible D gene is TRBD1 (5 bases). The CDR3 is 13 amino acids. From germline, CDR1 is SQVTM and CDR2 ANQGSEA. The V end was cut by 4 bases, the J end by 3 bases, with 11 bases between. The CDR3 loop reads CSVGPGLTDTQYF. The DNA for the CDR3 is TGCAGCGTTGGTCCAGGGTTAACAGATACGCAGTATTTT.

This clonotype has a handful of counts. The chain has TRBV3-1 and TRBJ2-3, with 11 bases aligning to TRBD2. CDR1 is LGHDT and CDR2 is YNNKEL in the germline V gene (reference sequence). The CDR3 runs 16 residues. The V and J ends lost 4 bases and 6 bases, in that order; junction bases with no gene match: 9. The CDR3 region has the DNA TGTGCCAGCAGCCCCCTAGCGGGGGGACCATGGGATACGCAGTATTTT. The encoded protein is CASSPLAGGPWDTQYF.

This clonotype was seen more than once but under ten times. The chain carries TRBV6-5 and TRBJ1-1, with 7 bases fitting TRBD1. The CDR3 has 14 residues. With V trimmed by 6 bases and J by 5 bases, 9 bases remained unmatched. CDR1 and CDR2 (germline): MNHEY, SVGAGI. The chain's CDR3 is CASRHRDSKTEAFF. CDR3 sequence (DNA): TGTGCCAGCAGGCACCGGGACAGTAAGACTGAAGCTTTCTTT.

This clonotype has only a few counts. The chain combines TRBV2 with TRBJ1-6; TRBD1 matches 10 bases. The junction had 23 bases not matched to a gene; V was cut back by 2 bases and J by 7 bases. The CDR3 is made up of 22 amino acids. Looked up from germline, CDR1 is SNHLY and CDR2 is FYNNEI. For the CDR3, the DNA is TGTGCCAGCAGTGAATTCCTCCGTCCCGGGACAGGGGCCTGGTGGGGCAATTCACCCCTCCACTTT. Its translation is CASSEFLRPGTGAWWGNSPLHF.

Only a few counts were recorded for this clonotype. This chain uses TRBV5-1 with TRBJ2-1; 7 nucleotides match TRBD2. CDR1 SGHRS and CDR2 YFSETQ come from the germline V gene. Trimming removed 0 bases from V and 7 bases from J; junction bases left unmatched: 10. The CDR3 runs 16 residues. For the CDR3, the DNA is TGCGCCAGCAGCTTGGTAGTGGGGAGGGTGATTAATGAGCAGTTCTTC. The encoded protein is CASSLVVGRVINEQFF.